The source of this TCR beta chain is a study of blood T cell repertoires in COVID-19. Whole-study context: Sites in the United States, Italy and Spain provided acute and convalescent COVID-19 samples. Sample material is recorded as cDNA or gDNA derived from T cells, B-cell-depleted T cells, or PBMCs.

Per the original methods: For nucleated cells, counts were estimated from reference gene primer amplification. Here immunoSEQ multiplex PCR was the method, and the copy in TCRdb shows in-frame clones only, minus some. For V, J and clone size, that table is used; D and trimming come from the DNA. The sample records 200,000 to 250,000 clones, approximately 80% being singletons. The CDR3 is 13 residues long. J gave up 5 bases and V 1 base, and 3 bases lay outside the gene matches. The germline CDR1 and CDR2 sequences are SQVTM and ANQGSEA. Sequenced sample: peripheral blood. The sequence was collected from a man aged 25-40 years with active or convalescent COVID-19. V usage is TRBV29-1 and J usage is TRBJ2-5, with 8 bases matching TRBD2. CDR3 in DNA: TGCAGCGTTGAAGCCGGGGGGGACGAGACCCAGTACTTC. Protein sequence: CSVEAGGDETQYF.